This T cell receptor (beta chain) was captured in a study of blood T cell repertoires in COVID-19. As for the study in general: Samples taken during acute and convalescent COVID-19 were collected in the United States, Italy and Spain. From T cells, B-cell-depleted T cells, or PBMCs came the material, which was cDNA or gDNA.

Using immunoSEQ multiplex PCR, the repertoire was profiled, and TCRdb retains in-frame clones only, with some absent. The sample carries fewer than 300,000 clones, about 70% recorded once. The V gene's germline CDR1 is SEHNR and CDR2 FQNEAQ (reference sequence). This CDR3 is 15 amino acids long. With 5 bases removed from V and 5 bases from J, the gap between germline ends came to 18 bases. The origin of this receptor is a woman of 80 years or more with acute or convalescent COVID-19. The sample consisted of peripheral blood. This chain uses TRBV7-9 with TRBJ1-1; D possibly corresponds to TRBD1 (6 bases). The CDR3 DNA follows: TGTGCCAGCAGCCCGAACGGACAGCAAAAGACTGAAGCTTTCTTT. It yields the protein CASSPNGQQKTEAFF.